One sample yielded the 25 T cell receptor beta chains listed below, sequenced in a study of Tregs in tolerant kidney transplant recipients. Method: immunoSEQ multiplex PCR; TCRdb's copy keeps in-frame clones and lacks some. The table lists roughly 99,000 clones, approximately 93% of them singletons. The sample was CD4+ T cells from blood, taken before the transplant. All receptors derive from a human donor who received a combined kidney and bone marrow transplant.

The rearrangement links TRBV19 to TRBJ1-3; D remains ambiguous. V was cut by 3 bases and J by 0 bases, with 9 bases left in between. The germline gives CDR1 LNHDA, CDR2 SQIVND (reference sequence). The CDR3 extends over 15 amino acids. The CDR3, as DNA: TGTGCCAGTAGTATCTTCCGCAGCTCTGGAAACACCATATATTTT. As protein: CASSIFRSSGNTIYF.

The chain is built from TRBV6-5 and TRBJ1-1; tentatively, D is TRBD1 (6 bases). This CDR3 region has 14 residues. Germline V CDR1 and CDR2: MNHEY, SVGAGI. Trimming left V 6 bases short and J 0 bases short, with 11 bases between. The CDR3 nucleotides are TGTGCCAGCAGCCAGACAGGTATGAACACTGAAGCTTTCTTT. Encoded protein: CASSQTGMNTEAFF.

In nucleotides, the CDR3 is TGTGCCAGCAGTCCTCCGGTGGGACTAGGCACAGATACGCAGTATTTT. Its protein is CASSPPVGLGTDTQYF. V is TRBV5-5 and J is TRBJ2-3; TRBD2 matches at 8 bases. Per germline, CDR1 SGHKS and CDR2 YYEKEE (reference sequence). The CDR3 has 16 amino acids. J was trimmed by 1 base and V by 5 bases; bases with no gene match: 9.

The CDR3 loop reads CASSYGDVYGYGYTF. The CDR3 coding sequence is TGTGCCAGCAGTTACGGAGACGTTTATGGCTATGGCTACACCTTC. The genes are TRBV6-5 and TRBJ1-2; D ambiguous. V was trimmed by 2 bases and J by 4 bases, leaving 14 bases between them. Per the germline V gene, CDR1 is MNHEY and CDR2 is SVGAGI. The CDR3 is made up of 15 amino acids.

V usage is TRBV7-9 and J usage is TRBJ2-1; D perhaps matches TRBD2 (6 bases). Germline CDR1 and CDR2: SEHNR and FQNEAQ (reference sequence). The ends were cut back, 4 bases at V and 5 bases at J, with 18 bases in the middle. The CDR3 sequence is 16 residues long. CDR3 DNA sequence: TGTGCCAGCAGCTACACCGGGGGAGCACCTGACAATGAGCAGTTCTTC. Amino acids: CASSYTGGAPDNEQFF.

This chain uses TRBV14 with TRBJ1-1; D is ambiguous. The CDR3 has 14 amino acids. Germline CDR1 and CDR2: SGHDN and FVKESK. V lost 1 base and J 1 base, leaving 7 bases between the germline ends. The CDR3 here is CASSQGAWNTEAFF. CDR3 DNA: TGTGCCAGCAGCCAAGGGGCGTGGAACACTGAAGCTTTCTTT.

Notes on this clone: One end of the junction does not line up with germline, which may come from a read error. The rearrangement joins TRBV2 to TRBJ2-7, with D unclear. Looked up from germline, CDR1 is SNHLY and CDR2 is FYNNEI. CDR3 length: 13 amino acids. CDR3 amino acids: CASSEEAASVGHF. Here the CDR3 DNA reads TGTGCCAGCAGTGAAGAGGCGGCGTCGGTCGGTCACTTC.

The chain has TRBV9 and TRBJ1-1, with D tentatively TRBD1 (5 bases). V was cut by 0 bases and J by 1 base, with 10 bases left in between. There are 15 residues in the CDR3. CDR1 and CDR2 from the germline V gene are SGDLS and YYNGEE. The DNA for the CDR3 is TGTGCCAGCAGCGTAGTGTCCGGGGGGAACACTGAAGCTTTCTTT. The encoded protein is CASSVVSGGNTEAFF.

A single count supports this clone. The J gene is TRBJ2-7, the V gene TRBV5-1; 7 bases fit TRBD1. The CDR3 is 15 residues long. Germline CDR1 and CDR2: SGHRS and YFSETQ. Losses at the gene ends were 0 bases for V and 4 bases for J; bases not matched to a gene: 7. The CDR3 region is CASSLARGQVYEQYF. The DNA of the CDR3 is TGCGCCAGCAGCTTGGCGAGGGGGCAGGTGTACGAGCAGTACTTC.

The rearrangement links TRBV4-1 to TRBJ1-4; weak D call: TRBD1 (6 bases). The CDR3 consists of 14 residues. The V end was cut by 4 bases, the J end by 5 bases, with 11 bases between. Germline assignment: CDR1 MGHRA and CDR2 YSYEKL. The CDR3: CASSLRTENEKLFF. As DNA, the CDR3 is TGCGCCAGCAGCCTTCGGACAGAGAATGAAAAACTGTTTTTT.

The chain combines TRBV7-3 with TRBJ2-1, with 11 bases identical to TRBD2. V lost 5 bases and J lost 2; bases outside the gene matches: 14. This CDR3 spans 19 amino acids. Germline V gene data show CDR1 as SGHTA and CDR2 as FQGTGA. CDR3 DNA sequence: TGTGCCAGCAGCCTGACCGGGACTAGCGGAGGTGCCACCTACAATGAGCAGTTCTTC. Protein: CASSLTGTSGGATYNEQFF. The whole variable domain, filled in from reference TRBV7-3 and TRBJ2-1, reads GAGVSQTPSNKVTEKGKYVELRCDPISGHTALYWYRQSLGQGPEFLIYFQGTGAADDSGLPNDRFFAVRPEGSVSTLKIQRTERGDSAVYLCASSLTGTSGGATYNEQFFGPGTRLTVL.

The chain combines TRBV11-2 with TRBJ2-2; a possible D gene is TRBD2 (6 bases). The CDR3 length is 15 residues. The germline CDR1 and CDR2 sequences are SGHAT and FQNNGV. V gave up 4 bases and J gave up 0 bases, with 9 bases separating them. CDR3: CASSSGSSNTGELFF. In DNA, the CDR3 is TGTGCCAGCAGCTCCGGGAGCTCGAACACCGGGGAGCTGTTTTTT.

The chain joins TRBV11-3 to TRBJ2-1; 8 positions match TRBD2. Trimming removed 4 bases from V and 4 bases from J; junction bases left unmatched: 6. CDR3 length: 15 amino acids. From germline, CDR1 is SGHNT and CDR2 YENEEA. The CDR3 spells CASSSAGGLYNEQFF. The CDR3 coding sequence is TGTGCCAGCAGCTCCGCGGGAGGACTATACAATGAGCAGTTCTTC.

This chain joins TRBV5-1 and TRBJ2-3; TRBD1 matches at 8 bases. CDR3 size: 15 residues. Germline V CDR1 and CDR2: SGHRS, YFSETQ. The junction had 5 bases not matched to a gene; V was cut back by 4 bases and J by 1 base. DNA for the CDR3: TGCGCCAGCAGCCCAACAGGGGGGCGCACAGATACGCAGTATTTT. Amino acid sequence: CASSPTGGRTDTQYF. Drawing the rest from reference TRBV5-1 and TRBJ2-3, the complete variable domain is KAGVTQTPRYLIKTRGQQVTLSCSPISGHRSVSWYQQTPGQGLQFLFEYFSETQRNKGNFPGRFSGRQFSNSRSEMNVSTLELGDSALYLCASSPTGGRTDTQYFGPGTRLTVL.

This rearrangement joins TRBV7-2 to TRBJ2-2, with 8 bases identical to TRBD2. This CDR3 has 15 amino acids. Germline trimming cut 6 bases from V and 5 bases from J; bases unmatched to any gene: 8. Germline CDR1 reads SGHTA; CDR2 reads FQGNSA. The CDR3 coding sequence is TGTGCCAGCAGGAGCGGGGGATGGAAGACCGGGGAGCTGTTTTTT. Translated: CASRSGGWKTGELFF.

For the CDR3, the DNA is TGTGCCAGCAGTGAAAGGACAGTTACCTTTGGGAACACCGGGGAGCTGTTTTTT. This gives the protein CASSERTVTFGNTGELFF. The chain joins TRBV2 to TRBJ2-2; weak D call: TRBD1 (6 bases). Germline CDR1 SNHLY, CDR2 FYNNEI. V lost 2 bases and J lost 1, with 17 bases in between. This CDR3 is built from 18 residues.

V usage is TRBV4-2 and J usage is TRBJ2-7; TRBD1 matches 8 bases. Germline V lookup: CDR1 LGHNA, CDR2 YNFKEQ. Unmatched junction bases numbered 4, after V lost 3 bases and J lost 3 bases. The CDR3 totals 14 residues. CDR3 sequence reads: CASSHGTGSYEQYF. The DNA of the CDR3 is TGTGCCAGCAGCCACGGGACAGGAAGCTACGAGCAGTACTTC.

This chain connects TRBV2 to TRBJ1-4; D unresolved. This CDR3 has 12 amino acids. V lost 7 bases and J 5 bases, leaving 8 bases between the germline ends. Germline V CDR1 and CDR2: SNHLY, FYNNEI. The CDR3 protein is CASTRENEKLFF. CDR3 DNA sequence: TGTGCCAGCACCCGGGAAAATGAAAAACTGTTTTTT.

The chain employs TRBV6-5 and TRBJ1-1; tentatively, D is TRBD1 (5 bases). Trimming shortened V by 6 bases and J by 6 bases, and 17 bases separated the two germline ends. The germline CDR1 and CDR2 sequences are MNHEY and SVGAGI. The CDR3 is 14 residues long. The CDR3 loop is CASSALGVVAEAFF. In DNA form, the CDR3 reads TGTGCCAGCAGCGCCCTAGGGGTGGTGGCTGAAGCTTTCTTT.

The chain uses TRBV5-1 and TRBJ2-5, with TRBD2 matching over 10 bases. The CDR3 has 15 amino acids. The V gene end was trimmed by 4 bases and the J gene end by 5 bases; junction bases not matched to a gene: 8. Germline CDR1 SGHRS, CDR2 YFSETQ. The CDR3 protein is CASSVLAGAGETQYF. CDR3 nucleotide sequence: TGCGCCAGCAGCGTTCTAGCGGGGGCGGGGGAGACCCAGTACTTC.

V is TRBV15 and J is TRBJ1-2; TRBD1 might be the D (6 bases). The CDR3 covers 14 residues. V was trimmed by 5 bases and J by 3 bases, leaving 13 bases between them. Looked up from germline, CDR1 is LNHNV and CDR2 is YYDKDF (reference sequence). DNA of the CDR3: TGTGCCACCAGCGGGGACATCTCCTACTATGGCTACACCTTC. Its protein product is CATSGDISYYGYTF. Full variable domain (outside the CDR3, taken from reference TRBV15 and TRBJ1-2): DAMVIQNPRYQVTQFGKPVTLSCSQTLNHNVMYWYQQKSSQAPKLLFHYYDKDFNNEADTPDNFQSRRPNTSFCFLDIRSPGLGDTAMYLCATSGDISYYGYTFGSGTRLTVV.

In DNA, the CDR3 is TGTGCCAGCAGCTCACTGGACAGGGGGGATGCGTGGGCTTTCTTT. It is translated as CASSSLDRGDAWAFF. The rearrangement links TRBV5-6 to TRBJ1-1, with TRBD1 matching over 10 bases. The CDR3 extends over 15 amino acids. The V gene end was trimmed by 3 bases and the J gene end by 11 bases; junction bases not matched to a gene: 13. Germline-derived CDR1 and CDR2 are SGHDT and YYEEEE. The entire variable domain, with the rest obtained from reference TRBV5-6 and TRBJ1-1, is as follows: DAGVTQSPTHLIKTRGQQVTLRCSPKSGHDTVSWYQQALGQGPQFIFQYYEEEERQRGNFPDRFSGHQFPNYSSELNVNALLLGDSALYLCASSSLDRGDAWAFFGQGTRLTVV.

The gene calls are TRBV7-6 and TRBJ2-7; D is undetermined. Germline assignment: CDR1 SGHVS and CDR2 FNYEAQ. The CDR3 runs to 11 residues. Trimming cost V 3 bases and J 7 bases, with 7 bases left between them. The CDR3: CASSFRREQYF. The CDR3 DNA reads TGTGCCAGCAGCTTTCGTCGGGAGCAGTACTTC.

The J gene is TRBJ2-1, the V gene TRBV18; TRBD2 matches at 8 bases. The germline CDR1 and CDR2 sequences are KGHSH and LQKENI. The V segment lost 5 bases and the J segment 4 bases; nucleotides outside the gene matches: 7. CDR3 length equals 15 residues. CDR3 sequence reads: CASSVSGGFYNEQFF. DNA for the CDR3: TGTGCCAGCTCAGTAAGCGGGGGATTTTACAATGAGCAGTTCTTC.

The chain employs TRBV7-2 and TRBJ2-5, with TRBD1 matching over 7 bases. The CDR3 extends over 14 amino acids. From germline, CDR1 is SGHTA and CDR2 FQGNSA. Germline trimming cut 5 bases from V and 5 bases from J; bases unmatched to any gene: 8. The CDR3 loop reads CASSPPYRGETQYF. The CDR3 region has the DNA TGTGCCAGCAGCCCACCCTACAGGGGTGAGACCCAGTACTTC. Filled out from reference TRBV7-2 and TRBJ2-5, the complete variable domain reads GAGVSQSPSNKVTEKGKDVELRCDPISGHTALYWYRQSLGQGLEFLIYFQGNSAPDKSGLPSDRFSAERTGGSVSTLTIQRTQQEDSAVYLCASSPPYRGETQYFGPGTRLLVL.